The T cell receptor (beta chain) under discussion was sequenced for a study of T cell responses to AZD1222 COVID-19 vaccine. General study findings and limits: There were vaccine-associated CD4 TCRs across spike, dominant at 160-218 and 743-854.

The table came from immunoSEQ multiplex PCR; TCRdb's copy has only in-frame clones and leaves some out. The sample lists roughly 130,000 clones, around 90% occurring once. Trimming took off 5 bases at V and 6 bases at J, with 23 bases between the two ends. CDR1 is SGHTA and CDR2 is FQGNSA in the germline V gene. This CDR3 region has 16 residues. In regard to this clone: The antigen remains undetermined.

The clonotype originates from an adult in good health. This chain connects TRBV7-2 to TRBJ2-7, with a weak D call TRBD2 (5 bases). The starting material was peripheral blood, obtained on day 0 of AZD1222 vaccination. The CDR3: CASSPSPSAGSGEQYF. Here the CDR3 DNA reads TGTGCCAGCAGCCCCTCTCCCAGCGCGGGCTCAGGCGAGCAGTACTTC.